This is a list of T cell receptor beta chains from one sample in a study of T cell responses to AZD1222 COVID-19 vaccine. Sequenced by immunoSEQ multiplex PCR; TCRdb stores in-frame clones only, minus some. The table shows about 120,000 clones, with roughly 88% occurring only once. The input for sequencing was peripheral blood, taken on day 0 of AZD1222 vaccination. Receptor source: an adult in good health. CDR3s include the opening cysteine and the closing phenylalanine or tryptophan. The order of the fields is clone size, D gene, V gene, J gene, CDR3 DNA, CDR3 protein. A D gene is named only where the DNA matches it firmly. Rows may omit the clone size; those that give it use once, few, many or a size class.

-	-	TRBV19	TRBJ1-2	TGTGCCAGTAGGTACGCTGGACAGTCGAACTATGGCTACACCTTC	CASRYAGQSNYGYTF
-	TRBD1	TRBV19	TRBJ2-7	TGTGCCAGTAGTATCGGACAGGGTAGCTCCTACGAGCAGTACTTC	CASSIGQGSSYEQYF
-	-	TRBV4-1	TRBJ2-6	TGCGCCAGCAGCCAAGATCCCTTGGGTGGTATAAGCTCTGGGGCCAACGTCCTGACTTTC	CASSQDPLGGISSGANVLTF
-	TRBD1	TRBV7-2	TRBJ1-1	TGTGCCAGCAGACCACAGGGGGCTGTCACTGAAGCTTTCTTT	CASRPQGAVTEAFF
-	-	TRBV30	TRBJ1-2	TGTGCCTGGGGGCCTTATGGCTACACCTTC	CAWGPYGYTF
-	TRBD1	TRBV6-6	TRBJ2-7	TGTGCCAGCAGTTACTCCGGACAGGGTGGCGAGCAGTACTTC	CASSYSGQGGEQYF
-	-	TRBV7-2	TRBJ1-4	TGTGCCAGCAGCTTAGCGTCAGGGGCACCCGGACCGAACAGGGATAAACTGTTTTTT	CASSLASGAPGPNRDKLFF
once	-	TRBV6-6	TRBJ1-6	TGTGCCAGCAGTTACGAACAGTCAGCACCCCTCCACTTT	CASSYEQSAPLHF
-	-	TRBV7-2	TRBJ2-7	TGTGCCAGCAGCTTTGAGCTTGGCTACGAGCAGTACTTC	CASSFELGYEQYF
-	TRBD1	TRBV30	TRBJ1-6	TGTGCCTGGTGGAAGACAGGGGCTTATAATTCACCCCTCCACTTT	CAWWKTGAYNSPLHF
once	-	TRBV21-1	TRBJ2-2	TGTGCCAGCAGCGGGGAGACTAGCGGGAGGAAGTTTAACACCGGGGAGCTGTTTTTT	CASSGETSGRKFNTGELFF
few	TRBD1	TRBV19	TRBJ1-5	TGTGCCAGTGGACAGGGAGTACATCAGCCCCAGCATTTT	CASGQGVHQPQHF
-	-	TRBV2	TRBJ1-1	TGTGCCAGCGTCGACAGCCAGACTCGCGCTGAAGCTTTCTTT	CASVDSQTRAEAFF
-	-	TRBV7-2	TRBJ1-1	TGTGCCAGCAGCTTATTCGGGCTGGGCAGTACCCCGAACACTGAAGCTTTCTTT	CASSLFGLGSTPNTEAFF
-	-	TRBV24-1	TRBJ1-5	TGTGCCACCAGTGAGAGCGGGTCAAAGAGGGGACATCAGCCCCAGCATTTT	CATSESGSKRGHQPQHF
-	-	TRBV5-1	TRBJ2-4	TGCGCCAGCAGTCGGGGGCATACTAGCGTTGGCGAAAACATTCAGTACTTC	CASSRGHTSVGENIQYF
few	-	TRBV6-2/TRBV6-3	TRBJ1-2	TGTGCCAGCAGTTACGGGGGGACAAACTATGGCTACACCTTC	CASSYGGTNYGYTF
-	TRBD1	TRBV12-5	TRBJ1-2	TGTGCTAGTGGTTTGATCCAGGGGGAGACTATCTATGGCTACACCTTC	CASGLIQGETIYGYTF
-	TRBD2	TRBV28	TRBJ2-7	TGTGCCAGCGTTCCTCGGGGTACTAGCGTCTACGAGCAGTACTTC	CASVPRGTSVYEQYF
-	TRBD1	TRBV5-1	TRBJ1-5	TGCGCCAGCAGCTTCGCGGGACAGGCTAATCAGCCCCAGCATTTT	CASSFAGQANQPQHF
once	-	TRBV10-3	TRBJ1-2	TGTGCCATCAGTGATTTGGGGGATGGCTACACCTTC	CAISDLGDGYTF
-	-	TRBV5-4	TRBJ1-1	TGTGCCAGCAGCTTACAGGGCCGAGGGATCTCTACTGAAGCTTTCTTT	CASSLQGRGISTEAFF
-	TRBD1	TRBV25-1	TRBJ1-4	TGTGCCAGCAGACAGGGGATCACTAATGAAAAACTGTTTTTT	CASRQGITNEKLFF
-	-	TRBV19	TRBJ1-5	TGTGCCTCCGAAATAGTAGGGCAGAGGTATAGCAATCAGCCCCAGCATTTT	CASEIVGQRYSNQPQHF
-	TRBD2	TRBV4-1	TRBJ2-1	TGCGCCAGCAGCCAAGATCATCTACTAGCGGGAGTTGGGGACAATGAGCAGTTCTTC	CASSQDHLLAGVGDNEQFF
-	TRBD1	TRBV10-3	TRBJ1-1	TGTGCCATCAGTCGAGGAGGTCAGGGGGCAGGGAACACTGAAGCTTTCTTT	CAISRGGQGAGNTEAFF
-	TRBD2	TRBV15	TRBJ2-5	TGTGCCACCAGCGTCCTAGCGGGGGGGTACCAAGAGACCCAGTACTTC	CATSVLAGGYQETQYF
-	-	TRBV2	TRBJ1-1	TGTGCCAGCACCATACAAGATACGGGGGGCACTGAAGCTTTCTTT	CASTIQDTGGTEAFF
-	-	TRBV10-3	TRBJ1-5	TGTGCCATCAGCGCCTTTGGGGCTACTAATAGCAATCAGCCCCAGCATTTT	CAISAFGATNSNQPQHF
-	TRBD1	TRBV29-1	TRBJ1-2	TGCAGCGCCCTACCGGGACAGTCGTTTGGCTACACCTTC	CSALPGQSFGYTF
-	-	TRBV18	TRBJ1-6	TGTGCCAGCTCACTCCAGGGATATAATTCACCCCTCCACTTT	CASSLQGYNSPLHF
-	TRBD2	TRBV15	TRBJ2-7	TGTGCCACCAGCAGAGACCCTTACGGAGGACTAGCGGGGGCCAAACAGCGGTACGAGCAGTACTTC	CATSRDPYGGLAGAKQRYEQYF
-	TRBD2	TRBV10-3	TRBJ2-1	TGTGCCATCAGTGATTTTTCTAGCGGGGGGAATGAGCAGTTCTTC	CAISDFSSGGNEQFF
-	-	TRBV5-6	TRBJ2-1	TGTGCCAGCAGTTCCATTCCGGACGAGCAGTTCTTC	CASSSIPDEQFF
-	-	TRBV5-1	TRBJ2-7	TGCGCCAGCAGCTTGCTGCAGGGTGGGTACGAGCAGTACTTC	CASSLLQGGYEQYF
medium-sized	-	TRBV7-9	TRBJ2-1	TGTGCCAGCAGCTTAGTCCGGCAGCGTACCTACAATGAGCAGTTCTTC	CASSLVRQRTYNEQFF
-	TRBD1	TRBV9	TRBJ1-1	TGTGCCAGCAGCCCGGGACAGGGGGCATCTAACACTGAAGCTTTCTTT	CASSPGQGASNTEAFF
-	-	TRBV15	TRBJ1-2	TGTGCCACCAGCAGAGATCGGATAGCCCGTGGTGGCTACACCTTC	CATSRDRIARGGYTF
-	TRBD2	TRBV6-1	TRBJ2-1	TGTGCCAGCAGCGAAACTAGCGGGGGGTCCTACAATGAGCAGTTCTTC	CASSETSGGSYNEQFF
-	TRBD1	TRBV29-1	TRBJ1-5	TGCAGCGTCCGGACAGGGAGGAACTCGGATGACAATCAGCCCCAGCATTTT	CSVRTGRNSDDNQPQHF
-	-	TRBV18	TRBJ2-7	TGTGCCAGCTCGGCCGACTACGAGCAGTACTTC	CASSADYEQYF